The clone carrying this T cell receptor beta chain was counted only a few times. CDR1 and CDR2 (germline): GTSNPN, SVGIG (reference sequence). The V gene lost 4 bases and the J gene lost 8 bases, with 15 bases spanning the gap. The CDR3 consists of 13 residues. This table comes from immunoSEQ multiplex PCR, and its TCRdb copy is limited to in-frame clones, with some not included. The profile shows 50,000 to 60,000 clones, around 89% of them singletons. The sample belongs to a study of T cell changes during pregnancy in multiple sclerosis. Sequences were derived from peripheral blood, sampled after pregnancy. The rearrangement joins TRBV30 to TRBJ2-1, with D perhaps TRBD2 (5 bases). This clonotype was obtained from a female donor with multiple sclerosis, enrolled in a pregnancy study. The CDR3: CAWKGVGWYEQFF. The CDR3, as DNA: TGTGCCTGGAAGGGAGTGGGTTGGTATGAGCAGTTCTTC.